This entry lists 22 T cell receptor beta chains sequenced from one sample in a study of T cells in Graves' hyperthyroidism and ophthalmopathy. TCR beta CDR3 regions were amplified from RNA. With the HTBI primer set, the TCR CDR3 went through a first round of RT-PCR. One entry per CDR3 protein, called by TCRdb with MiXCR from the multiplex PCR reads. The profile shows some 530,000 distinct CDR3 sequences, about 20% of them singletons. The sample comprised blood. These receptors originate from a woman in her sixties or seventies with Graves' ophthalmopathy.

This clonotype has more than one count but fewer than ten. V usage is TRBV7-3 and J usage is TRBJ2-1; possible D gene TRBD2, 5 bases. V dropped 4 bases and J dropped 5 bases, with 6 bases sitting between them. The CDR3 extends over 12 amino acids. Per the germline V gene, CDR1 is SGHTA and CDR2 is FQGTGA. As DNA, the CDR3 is TGTGCCAGCAGCTCGGGAAACAATGAGCAGTTCTTC. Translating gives CASSSGNNEQFF.

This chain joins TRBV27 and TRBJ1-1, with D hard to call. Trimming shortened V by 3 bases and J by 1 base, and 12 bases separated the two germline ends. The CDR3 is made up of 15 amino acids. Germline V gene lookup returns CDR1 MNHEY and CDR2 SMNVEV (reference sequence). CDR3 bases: TGTGCCAGCAGTTTGTTTGGGCGGCCGAACACTGAAGCTTTCTTT. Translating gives CASSLFGRPNTEAFF.

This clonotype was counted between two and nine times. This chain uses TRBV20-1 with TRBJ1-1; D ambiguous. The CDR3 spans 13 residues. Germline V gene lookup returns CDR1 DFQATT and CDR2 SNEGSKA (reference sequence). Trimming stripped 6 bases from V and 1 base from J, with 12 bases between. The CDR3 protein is CSALSSPNTEAFF. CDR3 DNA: TGCAGTGCCTTAAGTAGCCCGAACACTGAAGCTTTCTTT.

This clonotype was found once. The CDR3 sequence is CASSSVAGVNTGELFF. For the CDR3, the DNA is TGTGCCAGTAGTTCTGTAGCGGGAGTGAACACCGGGGAGCTGTTTTTT. The chain combines TRBV19 with TRBJ2-2; 9 nucleotides align to TRBD2. CDR3 length: 16 residues. J was trimmed by 1 base and V by 5 bases; bases with no gene match: 5. Germline-derived CDR1 and CDR2 are LNHDA and SQIVND (reference sequence). Using reference TRBV19 and TRBJ2-2 for the parts outside the CDR3, the full variable domain is DGGITQSPKYLFRKEGQNVTLSCEQNLNHDAMYWYRQDPGQGLRLIYYSQIVNDFQKGDIAEGYSVSREKKESFPLTVTSAQKNPTAFYLCASSSVAGVNTGELFFGEGSRLTVL.

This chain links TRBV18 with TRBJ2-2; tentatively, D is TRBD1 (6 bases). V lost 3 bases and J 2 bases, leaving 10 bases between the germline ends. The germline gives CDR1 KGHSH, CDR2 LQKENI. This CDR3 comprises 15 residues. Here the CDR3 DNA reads TGTGCCAGCTCACCCCAACAGGGAAACACCGGGGAGCTGTTTTTT. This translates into CASSPQQGNTGELFF.

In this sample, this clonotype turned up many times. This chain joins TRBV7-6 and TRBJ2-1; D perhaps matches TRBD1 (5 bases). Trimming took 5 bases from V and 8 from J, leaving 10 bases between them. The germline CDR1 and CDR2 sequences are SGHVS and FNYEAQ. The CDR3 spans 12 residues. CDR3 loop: CASSPWGDEQFF. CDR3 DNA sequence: TGTGCCAGCAGCCCGTGGGGCGATGAGCAGTTCTTC.

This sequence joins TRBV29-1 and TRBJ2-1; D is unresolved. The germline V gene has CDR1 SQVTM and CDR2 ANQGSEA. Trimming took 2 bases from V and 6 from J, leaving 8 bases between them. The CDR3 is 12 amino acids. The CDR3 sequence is CSVESLGNEQFF. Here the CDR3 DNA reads TGCAGCGTTGAATCGCTAGGCAATGAGCAGTTCTTC.

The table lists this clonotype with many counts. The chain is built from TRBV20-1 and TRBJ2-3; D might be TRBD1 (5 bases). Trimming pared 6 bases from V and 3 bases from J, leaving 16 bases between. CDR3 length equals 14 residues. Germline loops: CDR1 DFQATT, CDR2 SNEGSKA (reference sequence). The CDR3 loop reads CSADRQPETDTQYF. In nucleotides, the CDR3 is TGCAGTGCCGACCGACAGCCGGAGACAGATACGCAGTATTTT.

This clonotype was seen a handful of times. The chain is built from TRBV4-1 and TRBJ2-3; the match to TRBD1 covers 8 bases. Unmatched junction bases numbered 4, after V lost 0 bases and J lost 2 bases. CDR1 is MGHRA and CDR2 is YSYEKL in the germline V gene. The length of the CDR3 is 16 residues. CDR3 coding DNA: TGCGCCAGCAGCCAAGATGGGACAGGAACCACAGATACGCAGTATTTT. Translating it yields CASSQDGTGTTDTQYF.

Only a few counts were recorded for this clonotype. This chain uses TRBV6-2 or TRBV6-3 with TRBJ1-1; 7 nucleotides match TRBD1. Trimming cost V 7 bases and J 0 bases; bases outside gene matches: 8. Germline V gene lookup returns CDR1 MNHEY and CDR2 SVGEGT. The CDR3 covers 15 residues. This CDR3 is CASTYGDSVNTEAFF. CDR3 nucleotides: TGTGCCAGCACCTACGGGGACAGCGTGAACACTGAAGCTTTCTTT.

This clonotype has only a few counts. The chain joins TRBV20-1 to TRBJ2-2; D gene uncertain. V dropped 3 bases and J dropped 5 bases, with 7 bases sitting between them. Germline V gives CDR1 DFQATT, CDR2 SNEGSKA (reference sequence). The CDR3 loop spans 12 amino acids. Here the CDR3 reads CSARSYTGELFF. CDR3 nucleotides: TGCAGTGCTAGGTCCTATACCGGGGAGCTGTTTTTT.

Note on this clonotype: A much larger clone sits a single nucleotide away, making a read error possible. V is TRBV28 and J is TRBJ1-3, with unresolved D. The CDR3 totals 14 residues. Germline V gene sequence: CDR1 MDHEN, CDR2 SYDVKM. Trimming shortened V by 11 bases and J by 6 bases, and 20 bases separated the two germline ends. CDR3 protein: CAVTDGRKLNTIYF. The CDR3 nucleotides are TGTGCCGTTACTGACGGTAGAAAGTTAAACACCATATATTTT. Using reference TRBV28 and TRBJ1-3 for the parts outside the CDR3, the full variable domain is DVKVTQSSRYLVKRTGEKVFLECVQDMDHENMFWYRQDPGLGLRLIYFSYDVKMKEKGDIPEGYSVSREKKERFSLILESASTNQTSMYLCAVTDGRKLNTIYFGEGSWLTVV.

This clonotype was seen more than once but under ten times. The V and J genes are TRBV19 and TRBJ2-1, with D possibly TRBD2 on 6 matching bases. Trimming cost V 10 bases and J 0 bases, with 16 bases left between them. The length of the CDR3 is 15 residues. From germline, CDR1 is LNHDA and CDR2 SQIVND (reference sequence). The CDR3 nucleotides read TGTGCCACCGGGGGTGCGACGAGCTCCTACAATGAGCAGTTCTTC. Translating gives CATGGATSSYNEQFF.

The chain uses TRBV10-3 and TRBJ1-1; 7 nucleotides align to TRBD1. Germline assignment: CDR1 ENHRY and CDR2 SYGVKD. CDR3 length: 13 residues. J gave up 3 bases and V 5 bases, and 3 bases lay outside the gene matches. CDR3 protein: CAISPTGDTEAFF. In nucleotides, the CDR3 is TGTGCCATCAGTCCCACAGGGGACACTGAAGCTTTCTTT.

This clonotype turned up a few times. CDR3: CATRQLNTEAFF. The DNA for the CDR3 is TGTGCCACCCGGCAGCTTAACACTGAAGCTTTCTTT. V usage is TRBV7-8 and J usage is TRBJ1-1; D uncertain. CDR1 and CDR2 from the germline V gene are SGHVS and FQNEAQ. This CDR3 is built from 12 residues. With 10 bases removed from V and 2 bases from J, the gap between germline ends came to 11 bases.

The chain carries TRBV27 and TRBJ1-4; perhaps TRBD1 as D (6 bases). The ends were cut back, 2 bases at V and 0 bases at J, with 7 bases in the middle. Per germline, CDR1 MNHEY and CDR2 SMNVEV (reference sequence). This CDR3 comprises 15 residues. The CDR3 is CASSLAGATNEKLFF. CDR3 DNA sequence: TGTGCCAGCAGTTTAGCAGGGGCAACTAATGAAAAACTGTTTTTT.

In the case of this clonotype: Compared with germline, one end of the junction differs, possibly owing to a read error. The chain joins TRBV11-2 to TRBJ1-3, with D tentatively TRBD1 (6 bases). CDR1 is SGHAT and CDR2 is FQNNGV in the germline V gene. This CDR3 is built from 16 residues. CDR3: CASSVDTGLYENTIYF. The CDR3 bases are TGTGCCAGCAGCGTAGATACAGGGTTATACGAAAACACCATATATTTT. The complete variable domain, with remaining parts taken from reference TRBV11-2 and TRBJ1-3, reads EAGVAQSPRYKIIEKRQSVAFWCNPISGHATLYWYQQILGQGPKLLIQFQNNGVVDDSQLPKDRFSAERLKGVDSTLKIQPAKLEDSAVYLCASSVDTGLYENTIYFGEGSWLTVV.

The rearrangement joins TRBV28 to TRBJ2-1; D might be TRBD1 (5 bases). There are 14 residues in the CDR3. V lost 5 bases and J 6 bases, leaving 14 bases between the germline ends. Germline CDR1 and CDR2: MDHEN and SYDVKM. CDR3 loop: CASSRLGQINEQFF. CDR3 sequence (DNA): TGTGCCAGCAGTCGTCTGGGGCAGATCAATGAGCAGTTCTTC.

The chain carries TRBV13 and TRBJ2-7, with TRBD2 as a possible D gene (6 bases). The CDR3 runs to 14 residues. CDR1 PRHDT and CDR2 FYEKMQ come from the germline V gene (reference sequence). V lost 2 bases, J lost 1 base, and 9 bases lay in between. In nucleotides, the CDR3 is TGTGCCAGCAGCTTAATTGGGACTTCCTACGAGCAGTACTTC. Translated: CASSLIGTSYEQYF.

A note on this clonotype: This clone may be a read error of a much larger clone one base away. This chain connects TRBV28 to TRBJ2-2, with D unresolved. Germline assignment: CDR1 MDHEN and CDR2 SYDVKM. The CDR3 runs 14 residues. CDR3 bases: TGTGCCAGCAAGAATTTTGGGATCACCGAGGAGCTGTTTTTT. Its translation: CASKNFGITEELFF. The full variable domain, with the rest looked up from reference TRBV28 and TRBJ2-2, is DVKVTQSSRYLVKRTGEKVFLECVQDMDHENMFWYRQDPGLGLRLIYFSYDVKMKEKGDIPEGYSVSREKKERFSLILESASTNQTSMYLCASKNFGITEELFFGEGSRLTVL.

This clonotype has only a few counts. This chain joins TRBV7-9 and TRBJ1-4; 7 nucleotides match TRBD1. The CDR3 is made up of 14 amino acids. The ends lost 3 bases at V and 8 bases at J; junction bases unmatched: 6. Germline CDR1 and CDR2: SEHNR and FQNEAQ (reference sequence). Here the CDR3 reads CASSLDRFGEKLFF. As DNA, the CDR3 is TGTGCCAGCAGCTTGGACAGGTTCGGCGAAAAACTGTTTTTT.

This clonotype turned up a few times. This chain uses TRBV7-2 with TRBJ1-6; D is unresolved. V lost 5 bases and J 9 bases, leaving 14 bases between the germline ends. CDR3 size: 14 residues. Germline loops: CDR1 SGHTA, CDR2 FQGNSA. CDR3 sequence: CASSPSGVGSPLHF. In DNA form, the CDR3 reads TGTGCCAGCAGCCCAAGCGGGGTGGGTTCACCCCTCCACTTT.